Shown below are 14 T cell receptor beta chains from a single sample sequenced in a study of blood T cell repertoires in COVID-19. Here immunoSEQ multiplex PCR was the method, and the copy in TCRdb shows in-frame clones only, minus some. The sample includes 250,000 to 300,000 clones, roughly 85% of them seen just once. Sequenced: peripheral blood. The receptors stem from a man aged 50-60 years with active or convalescent COVID-19.

The gene calls are TRBV5-1 and TRBJ2-3; the match to TRBD2 covers 14 bases. The junction had 2 bases not matched to a gene; V was cut back by 2 bases and J by 3 bases. The CDR3 loop spans 16 amino acids. The germline CDR1 and CDR2 sequences are SGHRS and YFSETQ. The CDR3 loop is CASSFGTSGGTDTQYF. The CDR3 nucleotides read TGCGCCAGCAGCTTCGGGACTAGCGGGGGAACAGATACGCAGTATTTT.

The rearrangement links TRBV4-3 to TRBJ2-7; 8 nucleotides line up with TRBD2. Unmatched junction bases numbered 11, after V lost 3 bases and J lost 4 bases. Looked up from germline, CDR1 is LGHNA and CDR2 is YSLEER. The CDR3 covers 16 residues. The CDR3 sequence: CASSHNGRAPGYEQYF. CDR3 nucleotide sequence: TGCGCCAGCAGCCATAACGGGAGGGCCCCCGGGTACGAGCAGTACTTC.

This clone appeared a few times. The chain couples TRBV9 to TRBJ2-1; 11 bases agree with TRBD2. V gave up 4 bases and J gave up 4 bases; unmatched junction bases: 7. Germline V gives CDR1 SGDLS, CDR2 YYNGEE. The CDR3 consists of 16 residues. CDR3 in amino acids: CASSPEGTSGYNEQFF. The CDR3 DNA sequence: TGTGCCAGCAGCCCCGAGGGGACTAGCGGTTACAATGAGCAGTTCTTC.

The chain carries TRBV4-2 and TRBJ1-3; the D gene is possibly TRBD1 (5 bases). V was shortened by 0 bases and J by 4 bases, with 19 bases between the two germline ends. Germline V gene data show CDR1 as LGHNA and CDR2 as YNFKEQ. The CDR3 is 18 residues long. The CDR3 DNA reads TGTGCCAGCAGCCAAGAAGCCCTAGGAGGGACCGGAGGAAACACCATATATTTT. Translated: CASSQEALGGTGGNTIYF.

This clone was recorded only once. This sequence joins TRBV5-1 and TRBJ2-2; 16 nucleotides align to TRBD2. J was trimmed by 7 bases and V by 3 bases; bases with no gene match: 6. CDR3 length: 17 amino acids. CDR1 and CDR2 (germline): SGHRS, YFSETQ. CDR3 residues: CASSWGLAGGSIGELFF. The CDR3 nucleotides read TGCGCCAGCAGCTGGGGACTAGCGGGAGGGTCCATCGGGGAGCTGTTTTTT.

This clone was detected a few times. The J gene is TRBJ2-3, the V gene TRBV9, with D tentatively TRBD2 (6 bases). CDR3 size: 15 residues. Germline V gene lookup returns CDR1 SGDLS and CDR2 YYNGEE. Trimming left V 0 bases short and J 4 bases short, with 12 bases between. The CDR3 bases are TGTGCCAGCAGCGTAGCGGGAGAGGTGGCAGATACGCAGTATTTT. Translating it yields CASSVAGEVADTQYF.

The chain has TRBV5-5 and TRBJ2-5, with a weak D call TRBD1 (7 bases). This CDR3 region has 15 residues. Germline V lookup: CDR1 SGHKS, CDR2 YYEKEE (reference sequence). V was pared by 4 bases and J by 3 bases, with 16 bases between. The CDR3 DNA is TGTGCCAGCAGCCTACAGGGGACTGCAGAAGAGACCCAGTACTTC. Encoded protein: CASSLQGTAEETQYF.

This clone was detected once. This rearrangement joins TRBV4-3 to TRBJ2-1; D is uncertain. V was pared by 0 bases and J by 2 bases, with 2 bases between. The CDR3 sequence is 13 residues long. CDR1 is LGHNA, CDR2 YSLEER, per germline. This CDR3 is CASSQDAYNEQFF. The DNA for the CDR3 is TGCGCCAGCAGCCAAGACGCCTACAATGAGCAGTTCTTC.

V usage is TRBV7-2 and J usage is TRBJ2-7; maybe TRBD2 (6 bases). The CDR3 spans 16 residues. Germline CDR1 is SGHTA and CDR2 is FQGNSA. The V gene lost 0 bases and the J gene lost 4 bases, with 16 bases spanning the gap. CDR3 sequence reads: CASSLARPGEGYEQYF. The CDR3 DNA is TGTGCCAGCAGCTTAGCGCGCCCGGGAGAAGGGTACGAGCAGTACTTC.

V is TRBV2 and J is TRBJ1-2; 7 nucleotides line up with TRBD1. From germline, CDR1 is SNHLY and CDR2 FYNNEI. The length of the CDR3 is 14 residues. The V segment lost 7 bases and the J segment 7 bases; nucleotides outside the gene matches: 12. The CDR3 bases are TGTGCCAGCAAAAGGGAACAGGGGTTCCGTGGCTACACCTTC. This encodes CASKREQGFRGYTF.

This rearrangement joins TRBV11-3 to TRBJ2-1; 10 positions match TRBD2. The CDR3 length is 15 residues. Germline CDR1 reads SGHNT; CDR2 reads YENEEA. V lost 4 bases to trimming and J lost 4 bases; unmatched junction nucleotides: 4. This chain's CDR3 is CASSSRTSGYNEQFF. DNA of the CDR3: TGTGCCAGCAGCTCCAGGACTAGCGGATACAATGAGCAGTTCTTC.

This clone has only a few counts. The chain recombines TRBV30 with TRBJ1-3, with D possibly TRBD1 on 6 matching bases. Trimming removed 3 bases at V and 3 bases at J, with 12 bases between. Germline V gives CDR1 GTSNPN, CDR2 SVGIG (reference sequence). The CDR3 is 14 residues long. CDR3 sequence (DNA): TGTGCCTGGAGAGTCAGAGGGGGTGGAAACACCATATATTTT. It is translated as CAWRVRGGGNTIYF.

V gene TRBV7-3 combines with J gene TRBJ2-3, with D uncertain. Trimming removed 1 base from V and 2 bases from J, with 10 bases in between. CDR3 length: 15 amino acids. Germline loops: CDR1 SGHTA, CDR2 FQGTGA. Written as DNA, the CDR3 is TGTGCCAGCAGCTTAAATAGTCCGTACACAGATACGCAGTATTTT. This codes for CASSLNSPYTDTQYF.

This chain uses TRBV18 with TRBJ1-5, with a weak D call TRBD1 (5 bases). Germline V lookup: CDR1 KGHSH, CDR2 LQKENI. V gave up 1 base and J gave up 9 bases, with 10 bases separating them. The CDR3 spans 13 residues. The CDR3 protein is CASSPRGDGPQHF. Here the CDR3 DNA reads TGTGCCAGCTCACCACGGGGGGATGGGCCCCAGCATTTT. The variable domain in full, completed from reference TRBV18 and TRBJ1-5, reads NAGVMQNPRHLVRRRGQEARLRCSPMKGHSHVYWYRQLPEEGLKFMVYLQKENIIDESGMPKERFSAEFPKEGPSILRIQQVVRGDSAAYFCASSPRGDGPQHFGDGTRLSIL.